This T cell receptor beta chain was captured by sequencing in a study of memory CD4+ T cells and cytomegalovirus serostatus. Study information: Healthy Belgian adult donors included about nine CMV-positive and fewer than 25 CMV-negative people.

The sort gate was single viable CD3+CD4+CD8-CD45RO+ cells for memory CD4+ T cells. Total CD4+ T cells were enriched by CD4 positive selection. Germline lookup yields CDR1 SGHRS and CDR2 YFSETQ. V was trimmed by 1 base and J by 10 bases, leaving 12 bases between them. There are 14 residues in the CDR3. Clones were read by immunoSEQ multiplex PCR, and TCRdb kept only the in-frame ones, dropping some. The table shows roughly 67,000 clones, with about 70% occurring only once. About this clone itself: The target antigen is unknown.

Overall study results and limits: The CMV-associated TCR signature appears largely within the CD4+ memory repertoire. CD4+ memory repertoires contained about two fifths of the roughly 160 reported CMV TCRbeta sequences.

The sample was memory CD4+ T cells from blood. The receptor was isolated from an adult in good health and CMV-seropositive. The V and J genes are TRBV5-1 and TRBJ1-6, with D perhaps TRBD1 (5 bases). CDR3 bases: TGCGCCAGCAGCTTGATCCGGGGCCGCTCACCCCTCCACTTT. Its translation: CASSLIRGRSPLHF. Complete variable domain (other parts from reference TRBV5-1 and TRBJ1-6): KAGVTQTPRYLIKTRGQQVTLSCSPISGHRSVSWYQQTPGQGLQFLFEYFSETQRNKGNFPGRFSGRQFSNSRSEMNVSTLELGDSALYLCASSLIRGRSPLHFGNGTRLTVT.